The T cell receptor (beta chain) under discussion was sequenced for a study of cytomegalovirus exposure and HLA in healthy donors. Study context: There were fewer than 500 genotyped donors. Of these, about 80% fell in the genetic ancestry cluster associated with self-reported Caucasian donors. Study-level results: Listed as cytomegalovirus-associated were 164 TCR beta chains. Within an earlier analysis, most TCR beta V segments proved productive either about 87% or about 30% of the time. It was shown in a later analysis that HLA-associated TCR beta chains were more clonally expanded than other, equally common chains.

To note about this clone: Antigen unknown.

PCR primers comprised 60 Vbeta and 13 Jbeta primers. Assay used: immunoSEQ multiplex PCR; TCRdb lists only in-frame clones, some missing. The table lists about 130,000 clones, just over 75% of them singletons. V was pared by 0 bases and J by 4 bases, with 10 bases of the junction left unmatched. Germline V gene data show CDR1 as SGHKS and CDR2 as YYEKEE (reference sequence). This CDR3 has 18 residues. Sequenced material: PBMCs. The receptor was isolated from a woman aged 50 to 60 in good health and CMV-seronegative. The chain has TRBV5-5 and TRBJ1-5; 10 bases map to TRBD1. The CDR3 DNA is TGTGCCAGCAGCTTGGAGACAGGGGGCGCGGGAGGAAATCAGCCCCAGCATTTT. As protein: CASSLETGGAGGNQPQHF.